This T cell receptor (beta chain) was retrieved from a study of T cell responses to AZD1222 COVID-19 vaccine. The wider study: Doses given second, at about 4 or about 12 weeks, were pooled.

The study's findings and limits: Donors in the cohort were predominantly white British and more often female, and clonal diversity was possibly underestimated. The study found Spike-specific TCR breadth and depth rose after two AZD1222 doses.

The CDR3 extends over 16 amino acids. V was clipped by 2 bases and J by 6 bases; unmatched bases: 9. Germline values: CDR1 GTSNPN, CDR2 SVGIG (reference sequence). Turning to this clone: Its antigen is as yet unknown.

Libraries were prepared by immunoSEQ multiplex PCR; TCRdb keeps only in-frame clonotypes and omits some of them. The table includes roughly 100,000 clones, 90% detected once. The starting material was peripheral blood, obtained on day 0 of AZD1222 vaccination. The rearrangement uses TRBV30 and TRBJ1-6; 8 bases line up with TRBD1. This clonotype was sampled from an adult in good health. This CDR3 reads CAWSPDRGTGNSPLHF. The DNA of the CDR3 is TGTGCCTGGAGTCCCGACAGGGGCACGGGTAATTCACCCCTCCACTTT.